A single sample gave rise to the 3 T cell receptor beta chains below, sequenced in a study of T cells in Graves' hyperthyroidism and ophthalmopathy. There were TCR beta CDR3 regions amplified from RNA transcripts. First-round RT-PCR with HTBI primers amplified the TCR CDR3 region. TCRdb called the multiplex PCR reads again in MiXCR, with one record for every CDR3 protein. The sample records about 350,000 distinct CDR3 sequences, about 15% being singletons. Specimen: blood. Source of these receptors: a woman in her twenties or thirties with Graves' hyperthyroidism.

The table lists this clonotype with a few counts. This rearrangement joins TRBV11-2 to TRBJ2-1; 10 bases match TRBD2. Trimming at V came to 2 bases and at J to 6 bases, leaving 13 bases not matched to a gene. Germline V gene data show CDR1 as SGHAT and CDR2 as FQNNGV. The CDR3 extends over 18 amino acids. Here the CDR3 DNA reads TGTGCCAGCAGCTTAAGGGGGGTTTTCGGACTAGCGGCCAATGAGCAGTTCTTC. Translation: CASSLRGVFGLAANEQFF. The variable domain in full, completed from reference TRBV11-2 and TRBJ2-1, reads EAGVAQSPRYKIIEKRQSVAFWCNPISGHATLYWYQQILGQGPKLLIQFQNNGVVDDSQLPKDRFSAERLKGVDSTLKIQPAKLEDSAVYLCASSLRGVFGLAANEQFFGPGTRLTVL.

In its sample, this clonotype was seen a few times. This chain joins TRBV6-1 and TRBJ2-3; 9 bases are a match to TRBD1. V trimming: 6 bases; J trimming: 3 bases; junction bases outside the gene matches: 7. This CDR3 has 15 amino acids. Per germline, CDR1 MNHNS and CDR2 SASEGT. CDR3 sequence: CASRPGQGFTDTQYF. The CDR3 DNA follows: TGTGCCAGCAGACCGGGACAGGGTTTTACAGATACGCAGTATTTT.

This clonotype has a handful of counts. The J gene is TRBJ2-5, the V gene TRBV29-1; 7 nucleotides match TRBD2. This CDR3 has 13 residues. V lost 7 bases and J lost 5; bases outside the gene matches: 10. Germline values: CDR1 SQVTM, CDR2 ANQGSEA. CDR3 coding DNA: TGCAGCGCTGGACTAGGAGGCCGTGAGACCCAGTACTTC. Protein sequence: CSAGLGGRETQYF.